This T cell receptor (beta chain) was captured by sequencing in a study of shared clonotypes between healthy human individuals. In regard to this clone: Its specificity is unknown.

The table came from immunoSEQ multiplex PCR; TCRdb's copy has only in-frame clones and leaves some out. The sample has 2 million to 2.5 million clones, about 95% seen once; the top ten hold 0.9% to 1.3%. There are 18 residues in the CDR3. Germline CDR1 SNHLY, CDR2 FYNNEI. Trimming removed 2 bases at V and 3 bases at J, with 17 bases between. Naive CD8 isolation took CD45RO-negative cells positively selected for CCR7 and excluded terminally differentiated effector memory CD45RA+ cells. Study-level findings and limits: It was anticipated that sequencing depth would influence how many clonotypes donors shared.

The TCR was taken from a man younger than 30 in good health. Sequenced sample: naive CD8+ T cells sorted from blood. The chain recombines TRBV2 with TRBJ1-6; no clear D. The CDR3 is CASSEPILRRDYNSPLHF. CDR3 DNA: TGTGCCAGCAGTGAACCGATTCTGCGGAGGGACTATAATTCACCCCTCCACTTT.